This T cell receptor (beta chain) was sequenced for a study of T cell changes during pregnancy in multiple sclerosis. TCRdb's table, derived via immunoSEQ multiplex PCR, lists solely in-frame clones and lacks some. The sample yields 70,000 to 100,000 clones, about 94% seen once. The CDR3 length is 12 residues. V was cut by 4 bases and J by 6 bases, with 10 bases left in between. Germline values: CDR1 MDHEN, CDR2 SYDVKM. Sequences were derived from peripheral blood, sampled in the third trimester of pregnancy. V gene TRBV28 combines with J gene TRBJ2-7, with D perhaps matching TRBD1 (6 bases). This receptor was obtained from a female donor with multiple sclerosis, enrolled in a pregnancy study. CDR3 in amino acids: CASSSDSREQYF. The CDR3 DNA reads TGTGCCAGCAGTTCGGACAGCCGCGAGCAGTACTTC. Combining the CDR3 with reference TRBV28 and TRBJ2-7 gives the whole variable domain DVKVTQSSRYLVKRTGEKVFLECVQDMDHENMFWYRQDPGLGLRLIYFSYDVKMKEKGDIPEGYSVSREKKERFSLILESASTNQTSMYLCASSSDSREQYFGPGTRLTVT.